This T cell receptor (beta chain) is drawn from a study of blood T cells in healthy people across ages (dated by TCRdb to the mid-2010s). Context from the whole study: In model experiments, template switching captured roughly one uniquely barcoded TCR beta cDNA molecule for every two T cells. Using the same blood draw, the study looked at two additional independent replicas of 1 million unique cDNA reads for two donors, one aged 18 to 30 and the other aged 80 or older. Donors were grouped into four age groups: young (average roughly 17 years), middle-aged (over 35), aged (around 56) and long-lived (approximately 82). To track age-related changes in TCR beta repertoire diversity, the study relied on deep sequencing normalized with unique cDNA molecular identifiers. To avoid experimental bias, donors of different ages were randomly spread across the sequencing lanes. General study outcomes and caveats: The CMV infection status of donors was not known, potentially confounding age-related changes in expanded clonotypes. Compared with the aged group, more naive CD4+ T cells, fewer expanded clones and increased TCR diversity were shown by the long-lived group, suggesting age selection. Observed TCR beta diversity per million T cells fell roughly linearly with age, and a significant reduction was already apparent by age around 40. Because profiling used bulk unsorted PBMCs, naive and antigen-experienced compartments could not be compared conclusively. There was a strong correlation between observed TCR beta diversity and the percentage of naive T cells measured by flow cytometry. Estimates of total diversity based on one million sequenced T cells were considered lower bounds and underestimates.

The library was built by means of 5' RACE. TCRdb records Illumina HiSeq 2500 as the sequencer. A second PCR of about 7 to 12 cycles was run with a J-beta primer mix and a sample-barcoded 5' primer. A template-switch 5' adaptor carrying 12 random nucleotides introduced a unique molecular identifier onto each TCR beta cDNA molecule. Each sample yielded at least 3 million CDR3-containing paired-end reads. First-strand cDNA synthesis was performed from all RNA using the Mint cDNA synthesis kit, with priming by a TRBC-specific oligonucleotide. All cDNA was treated with uracil-DNA glycosylase and then went through a first 18-cycle PCR with the universal primers M1SS and BC2_uni_R. The paper's processing steps were these. For normalization, 1 million high-quality reads, each with a distinct molecular identifier, were randomly selected from each sample. Reads with shared molecular identifiers were discarded instead of being binned into consensus sequences. MiTCR, with a Q25 quality threshold and the strictest error-elimination algorithm, was used for CDR3 identification, clonotype clustering and error correction. A nonparametric unseen species model with Euler transformation was used to estimate a lower bound on total TCR beta diversity. TCRdb cleaned the public reads at Q25 with fastp, built clones with MiXCR and kept in-frame beta chains. Each record represents a unique CDR3 protein, reported with the most common genes and DNA among its rows. What appears here as the V and J calls and clone size reflects TCRdb's work, not the paper's. The sample profile shows about 620,000 distinct CDR3 sequences; 45% to 60% of them were found once. The ten most abundant clones make up about 13% of the sample.

Donors were a few dozen systemically healthy Caucasian individuals from Russia aged roughly 6 to 90 years. Approximately 9.3 milliliters of peripheral blood were drawn from each donor into EDTA-treated Vacutainer tubes. Ficoll-Paque density-gradient centrifugation was used to isolate PBMCs, with at least 6.5 million per sample. Trizol reagent was used to extract total RNA from the PBMCs, yielding at least 5 micrograms per sample. For every donor, an aliquot of PBMCs went through flow cytometry to measure the percentages of naive CD45RAhigh/CD27high T cells. This clonotype occurred a few times. What antigen it recognizes has not been identified. Base-call qualities are not available, and no considerably larger clone is one nucleotide away. The sample consisted of blood. The clonotype was recovered from a woman aged 80 or over in good health.

The CDR3 region: CASSLVGPGTDTQYF. The DNA sequence is TGCGCCAGCAGCCTCGTGGGTCCAGGGACAGATACGCAGTATTTT. The V and J segments used are TRBV5-1 and TRBJ2-3; a tentative D call is TRBD1 (5 bases match). CDR1 and CDR2, looked up from the germline V gene, are SGHRS and YFSETQ. Including the terminal cysteine and phenylalanine, the CDR3 comprises 15 residues. The CDR3 DNA has 45 bases and is translated from base 1. V and J lose 4 bases and 3 bases, and a span of 15 bases separates them.